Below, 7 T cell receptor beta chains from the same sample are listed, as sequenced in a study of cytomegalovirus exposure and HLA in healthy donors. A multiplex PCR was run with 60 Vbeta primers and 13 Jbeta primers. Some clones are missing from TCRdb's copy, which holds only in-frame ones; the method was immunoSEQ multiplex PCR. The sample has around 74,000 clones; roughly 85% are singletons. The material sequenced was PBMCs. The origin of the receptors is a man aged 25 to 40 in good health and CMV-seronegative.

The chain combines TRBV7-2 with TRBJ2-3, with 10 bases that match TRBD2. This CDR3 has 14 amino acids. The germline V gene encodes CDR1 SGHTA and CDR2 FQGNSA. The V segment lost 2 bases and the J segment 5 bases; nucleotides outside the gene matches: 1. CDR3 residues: CASSLLAGVDTQYF. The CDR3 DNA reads TGTGCCAGCAGCTTACTAGCGGGAGTAGATACGCAGTATTTT.

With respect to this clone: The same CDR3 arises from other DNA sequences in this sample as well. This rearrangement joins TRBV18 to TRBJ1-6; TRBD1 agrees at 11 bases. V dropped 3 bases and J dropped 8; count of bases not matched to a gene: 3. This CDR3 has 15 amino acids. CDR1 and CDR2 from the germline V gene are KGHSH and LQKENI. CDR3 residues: CASSPRDRGYSPLHF. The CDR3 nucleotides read TGTGCCAGCTCACCGAGGGACAGGGGGTATTCACCCCTCCACTTT.

The CDR3 sequence: CASSRQGVRETQYF. CDR3 DNA sequence: TGTGCCAGCAGCCGACAGGGTGTAAGAGAGACCCAGTACTTC. The chain recombines TRBV2 with TRBJ2-5; 7 bases match TRBD1. Trimming removed 6 bases from V and 4 bases from J; junction bases left unmatched: 8. The CDR3 is made up of 14 amino acids. The germline gives CDR1 SNHLY, CDR2 FYNNEI.

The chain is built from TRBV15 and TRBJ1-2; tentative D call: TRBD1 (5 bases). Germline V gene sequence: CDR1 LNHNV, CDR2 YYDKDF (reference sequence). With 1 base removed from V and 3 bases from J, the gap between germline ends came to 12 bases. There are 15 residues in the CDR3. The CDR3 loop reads CATSRGYSGDYGYTF. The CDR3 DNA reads TGTGCCACCAGCAGAGGGTATTCGGGGGACTATGGCTACACCTTC.

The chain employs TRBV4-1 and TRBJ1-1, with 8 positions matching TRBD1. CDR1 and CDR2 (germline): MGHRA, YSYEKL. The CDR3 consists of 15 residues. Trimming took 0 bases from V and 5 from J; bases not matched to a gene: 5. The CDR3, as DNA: TGCGCCAGCAGCCAAGACGGACAGGGAGGTACTGAAGCTTTCTTT. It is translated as CASSQDGQGGTEAFF.

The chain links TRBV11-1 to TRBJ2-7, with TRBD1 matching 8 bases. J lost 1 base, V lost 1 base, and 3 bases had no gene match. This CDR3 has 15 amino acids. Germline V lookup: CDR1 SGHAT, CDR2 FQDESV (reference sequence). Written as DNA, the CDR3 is TGTGCCAGCAGCTTAGAGGGACAGGTGTCCTACGAGCAGTACTTC. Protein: CASSLEGQVSYEQYF.

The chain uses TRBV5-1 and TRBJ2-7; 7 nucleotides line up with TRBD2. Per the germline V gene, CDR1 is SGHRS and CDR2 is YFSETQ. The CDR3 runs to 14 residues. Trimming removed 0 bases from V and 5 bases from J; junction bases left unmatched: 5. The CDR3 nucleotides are TGCGCCAGCAGCTTGGCCTTTGGGAGGGACGAGCAGTACTTC. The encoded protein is CASSLAFGRDEQYF.